The present TCR beta chain was sequenced within a study of early T cells in non-severe SARS-CoV-2 infection. Study as a whole: Sequenced bulk RNA came from whole blood that was unsorted, and chains were unpaired. Regarding the study as a whole: Sequences matched to VDJdb favored anti-spike CD8 responses, while private and CD4 specificities were missed.

This clonotype was counted between two and nine times. Antigen: not known. Germline assignment: CDR1 MGHRA and CDR2 YSYEKL. Trimming took 3 bases from V and 8 from J, leaving 13 bases between them. The CDR3 has 13 residues. Attachment of unique molecular identifiers to individual cDNA molecules was performed. TCRdb re-called the 5' RACE reads through MiXCR, storing one row per CDR3 protein. This sample has 85,000 to 90,000 distinct CDR3 sequences, with about 15% found just once. This sequence joins TRBV4-1 and TRBJ1-2; D gene unclear. Sample: whole blood. The receptor was isolated from an adult who was a healthcare worker with PCR-confirmed SARS-CoV-2 infection or an uninfected control (not recorded which). CDR3 bases: TGCGCCAGCAGCCAGGTCCGGGAAGGGGGCTACACCTTC. Its translation: CASSQVREGGYTF.